Shown below are 6 T cell receptor beta chains from a single sample sequenced in a study of blood T cell repertoires in COVID-19 (dated by TCRdb to the early 2020s). The library was obtained by the immunoSEQ multiplex PCR assay. TCRdb provides this immuneACCESS table in a form limited to in-frame rearrangements. Some clones are lacking; in checked studies, under half of them reflect an unresolved V gene, and why the rest are absent is not known. The sample includes about 32,000 clones, with about 92% observed a single time. Of the sample, 0.95% to 1.1% falls within the top ten clones. The sequencing input was peripheral blood. The receptors derive from a man aged 70-80 years with active or convalescent COVID-19.

This rearrangement joins TRBV5-6 to TRBJ1-2, with a tentative D call TRBD1 (5 bases). V lost 2 bases to trimming and J lost 2 bases, with 16 bases between them. Per germline, CDR1 SGHDT and CDR2 YYEEEE. This CDR3 region has 16 residues. CDR3 coding DNA: TGTGCCAGCAGCTTCGGCAGGGTCCGCCTCAACTATGGCTACACCTTC. Translated: CASSFGRVRLNYGYTF.

The chain employs TRBV19 and TRBJ1-6, with D possibly matching TRBD1 (5 bases). This CDR3 has 14 amino acids. The germline V gene has CDR1 LNHDA and CDR2 SQIVND (reference sequence). V was pared by 6 bases and J by 11 bases, with 17 bases between. The DNA of the CDR3 is TGTGCCAGTAGCCTCGGGGGGGGTCTCGCACCCCTCCACTTT. This encodes CASSLGGGLAPLHF. Full variable domain (missing parts from reference TRBV19 and TRBJ1-6): DGGITQSPKYLFRKEGQNVTLSCEQNLNHDAMYWYRQDPGQGLRLIYYSQIVNDFQKGDIAEGYSVSREKKESFPLTVTSAQKNPTAFYLCASSLGGGLAPLHFGNGTRLTVT.

This clone occurred once. The rearrangement joins TRBV15 to TRBJ2-3; 7 positions match TRBD1. V shed 2 bases and J 2 bases; nucleotides not matched to a gene: 7. The CDR3 has 16 residues. Germline V gene sequence: CDR1 LNHNV, CDR2 YYDKDF (reference sequence). In DNA, the CDR3 is TGTGCCACCAGCAGATTCCGGGACAGACCCACAGATACGCAGTATTTT. Amino acid sequence: CATSRFRDRPTDTQYF.

The V and J genes are TRBV24-1 and TRBJ2-2; 9 nucleotides match TRBD1. From germline, CDR1 is KGHDR and CDR2 SFDVKD. This CDR3 has 15 residues. The junction had 3 bases not matched to a gene; V was cut back by 3 bases and J by 5 bases. Written as DNA, the CDR3 is TGTGCCACCAGTGATCCGGGACAGGGTACCGGGGAGCTGTTTTTT. Translation: CATSDPGQGTGELFF.

CDR3: CASSLAGTGLSEQFF. DNA of the CDR3: TGTGCCAGCAGCTTAGCCGGGACAGGGCTGTCTGAGCAGTTCTTC. The genes are TRBV11-2 and TRBJ2-1, with 9 nucleotides matching TRBD1. Losses at the gene ends were 1 base for V and 9 bases for J; bases not matched to a gene: 7. Per germline, CDR1 SGHAT and CDR2 FQNNGV. The CDR3 length is 15 residues.

This clone has more than one count but fewer than ten. The J gene is TRBJ1-4, the V gene TRBV6-5, with TRBD1 matching 9 bases. The germline V gene has CDR1 MNHEY and CDR2 SVGAGI. The junction had 10 bases not matched to a gene; V was cut back by 7 bases and J by 13 bases. The CDR3 sequence is 13 residues long. As DNA, the CDR3 is TGTGCCAGCAAAGGGACAGGGCCGCTTCCACTGTTTTTT. Residues: CASKGTGPLPLFF.